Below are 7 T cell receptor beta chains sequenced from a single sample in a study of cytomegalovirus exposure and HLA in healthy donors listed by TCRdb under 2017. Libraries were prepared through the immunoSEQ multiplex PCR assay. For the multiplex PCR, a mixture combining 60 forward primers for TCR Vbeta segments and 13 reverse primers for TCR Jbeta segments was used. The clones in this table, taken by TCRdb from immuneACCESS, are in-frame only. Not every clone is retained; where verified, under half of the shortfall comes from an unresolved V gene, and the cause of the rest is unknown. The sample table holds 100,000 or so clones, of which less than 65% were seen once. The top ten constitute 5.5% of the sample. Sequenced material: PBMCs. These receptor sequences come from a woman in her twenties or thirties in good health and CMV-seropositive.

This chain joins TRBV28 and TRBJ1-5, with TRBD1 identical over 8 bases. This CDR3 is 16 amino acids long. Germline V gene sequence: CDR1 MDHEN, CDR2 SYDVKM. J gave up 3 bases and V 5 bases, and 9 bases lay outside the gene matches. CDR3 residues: CASSPLTGAPNQPQHF. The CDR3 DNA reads TGTGCCAGCAGTCCTTTGACAGGGGCCCCCAATCAGCCCCAGCATTTT. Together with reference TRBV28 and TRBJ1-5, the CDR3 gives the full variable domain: DVKVTQSSRYLVKRTGEKVFLECVQDMDHENMFWYRQDPGLGLRLIYFSYDVKMKEKGDIPEGYSVSREKKERFSLILESASTNQTSMYLCASSPLTGAPNQPQHFGDGTRLSIL.

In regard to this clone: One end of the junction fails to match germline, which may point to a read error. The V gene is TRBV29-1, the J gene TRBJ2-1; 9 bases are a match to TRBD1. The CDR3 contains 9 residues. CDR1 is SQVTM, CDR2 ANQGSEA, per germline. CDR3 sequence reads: CSVGTGVIF. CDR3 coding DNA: TGCAGCGTTGGGACAGGGGTTATCTTC.

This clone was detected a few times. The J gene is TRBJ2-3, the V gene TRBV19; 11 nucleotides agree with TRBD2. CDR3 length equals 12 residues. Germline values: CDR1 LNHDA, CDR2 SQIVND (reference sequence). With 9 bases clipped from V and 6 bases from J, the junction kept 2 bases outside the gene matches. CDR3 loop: CASRTSGDTQYF. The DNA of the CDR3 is TGTGCCAGCCGGACTAGCGGGGATACGCAGTATTTT.

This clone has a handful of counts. The CDR3 DNA is TGTGCCTCGGGACAGGGTGGAGAAAAACTGTTTTTT. It codes for CASGQGGEKLFF. This chain links TRBV30 with TRBJ1-4; 9 bases are shared with TRBD1. The CDR3 is 12 amino acids. V gave up 7 bases and J gave up 8 bases; unmatched junction bases: 5. Germline-derived CDR1 and CDR2 are GTSNPN and SVGIG (reference sequence).

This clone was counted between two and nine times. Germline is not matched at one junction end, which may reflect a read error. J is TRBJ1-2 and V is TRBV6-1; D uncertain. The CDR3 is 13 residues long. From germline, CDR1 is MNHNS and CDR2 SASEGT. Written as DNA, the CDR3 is TGTGCCAGCAGTGAGAGGTCCACCTATGGCTACCCCTTC. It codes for CASSERSTYGYPF.

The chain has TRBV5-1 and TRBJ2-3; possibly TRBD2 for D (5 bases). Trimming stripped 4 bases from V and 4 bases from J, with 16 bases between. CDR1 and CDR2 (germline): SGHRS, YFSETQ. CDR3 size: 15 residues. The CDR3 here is CASSLHRGGADTQYF. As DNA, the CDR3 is TGCGCCAGCAGCCTCCACCGGGGTGGTGCAGATACGCAGTATTTT.

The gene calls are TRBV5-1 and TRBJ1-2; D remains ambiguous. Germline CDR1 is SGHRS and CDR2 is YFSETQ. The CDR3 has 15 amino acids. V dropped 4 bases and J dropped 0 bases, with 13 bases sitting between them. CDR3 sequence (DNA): TGCGCCAGCAGCCTAGAGCCTCTGTCTAACTATGGCTACACCTTC. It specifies CASSLEPLSNYGYTF. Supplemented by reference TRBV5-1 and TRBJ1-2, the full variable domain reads KAGVTQTPRYLIKTRGQQVTLSCSPISGHRSVSWYQQTPGQGLQFLFEYFSETQRNKGNFPGRFSGRQFSNSRSEMNVSTLELGDSALYLCASSLEPLSNYGYTFGSGTRLTVV.